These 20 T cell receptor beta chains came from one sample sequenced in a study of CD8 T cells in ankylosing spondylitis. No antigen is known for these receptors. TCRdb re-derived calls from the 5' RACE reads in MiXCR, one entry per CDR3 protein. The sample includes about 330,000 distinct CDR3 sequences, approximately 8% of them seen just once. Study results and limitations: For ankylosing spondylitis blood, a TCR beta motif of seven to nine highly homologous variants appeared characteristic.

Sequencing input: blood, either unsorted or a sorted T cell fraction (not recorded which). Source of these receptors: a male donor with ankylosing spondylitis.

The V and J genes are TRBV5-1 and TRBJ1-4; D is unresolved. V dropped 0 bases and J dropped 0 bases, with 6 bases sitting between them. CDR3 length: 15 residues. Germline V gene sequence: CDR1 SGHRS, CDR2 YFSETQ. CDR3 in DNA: TGCGCCAGCAGCTTGGTGGCTTCAACTAATGAAAAACTGTTTTTT. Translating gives CASSLVASTNEKLFF.

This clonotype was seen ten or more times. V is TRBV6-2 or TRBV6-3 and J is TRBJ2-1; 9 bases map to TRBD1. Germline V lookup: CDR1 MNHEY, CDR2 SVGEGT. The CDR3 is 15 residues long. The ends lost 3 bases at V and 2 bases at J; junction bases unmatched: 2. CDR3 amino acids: CASSYTGGPYNEQFF. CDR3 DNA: TGTGCCAGCAGTTATACAGGGGGCCCCTACAATGAGCAGTTCTTC.

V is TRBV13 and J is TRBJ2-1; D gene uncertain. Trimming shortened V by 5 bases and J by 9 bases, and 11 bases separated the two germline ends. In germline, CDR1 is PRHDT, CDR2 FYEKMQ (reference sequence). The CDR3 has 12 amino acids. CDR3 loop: CASSRDEGEQFF. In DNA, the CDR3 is TGTGCCAGCAGCCGCGATGAAGGTGAGCAGTTCTTC.

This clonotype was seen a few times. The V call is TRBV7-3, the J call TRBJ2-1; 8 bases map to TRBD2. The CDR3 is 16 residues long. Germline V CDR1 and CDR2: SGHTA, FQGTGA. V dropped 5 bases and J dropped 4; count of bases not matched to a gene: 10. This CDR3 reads CASSLRSAGGYNEQFF. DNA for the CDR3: TGTGCCAGCAGCCTCCGGTCGGCGGGAGGATACAATGAGCAGTTCTTC.

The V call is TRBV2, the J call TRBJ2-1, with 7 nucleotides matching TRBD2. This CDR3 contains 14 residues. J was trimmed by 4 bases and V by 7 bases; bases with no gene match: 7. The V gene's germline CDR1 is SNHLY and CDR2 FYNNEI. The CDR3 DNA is TGTGCCAGCAACCTCCAGCGGGATTACAATGAGCAGTTCTTC. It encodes CASNLQRDYNEQFF.

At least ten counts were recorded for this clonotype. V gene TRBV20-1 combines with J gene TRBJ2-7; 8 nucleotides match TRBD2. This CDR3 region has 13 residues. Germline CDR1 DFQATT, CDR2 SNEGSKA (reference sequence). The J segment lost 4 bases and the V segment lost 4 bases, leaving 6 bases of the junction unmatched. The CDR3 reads CSATRGAEYEQYF. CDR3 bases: TGCAGTGCTACGCGGGGGGCGGAGTACGAGCAGTACTTC.

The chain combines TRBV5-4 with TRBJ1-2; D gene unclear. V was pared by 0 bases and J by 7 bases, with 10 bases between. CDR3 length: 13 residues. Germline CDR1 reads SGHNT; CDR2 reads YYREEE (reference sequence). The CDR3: CASSLEERGGYTF. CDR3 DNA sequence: TGTGCCAGCAGCTTGGAGGAAAGAGGTGGCTACACCTTC.

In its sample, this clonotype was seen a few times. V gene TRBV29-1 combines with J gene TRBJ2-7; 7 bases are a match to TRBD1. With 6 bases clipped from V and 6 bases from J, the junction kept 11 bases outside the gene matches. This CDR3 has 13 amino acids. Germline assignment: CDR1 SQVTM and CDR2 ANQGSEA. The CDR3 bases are TGCAGCGTCCACAGGGGTCGGGATGCCGAGCAGTACTTC. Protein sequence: CSVHRGRDAEQYF.

CDR3 in DNA: TGTGCCAGCAGCACTCAGGGGCCATCCTTCTATAGCAATCAGCCCCAGCATTTT. Translated, it gives CASSTQGPSFYSNQPQHF. J is TRBJ1-5 and V is TRBV12-3 or TRBV12-4; weak D call: TRBD1 (6 bases). Deletions cut 6 bases from V and 0 bases from J, with 21 bases between. CDR3 length: 18 amino acids.

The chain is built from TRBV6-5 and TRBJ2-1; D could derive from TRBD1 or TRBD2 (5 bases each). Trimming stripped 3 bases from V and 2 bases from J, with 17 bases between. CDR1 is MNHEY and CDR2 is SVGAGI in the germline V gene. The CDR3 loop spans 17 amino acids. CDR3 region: CASSYFGARATYNEQFF. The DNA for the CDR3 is TGTGCCAGCAGTTATTTTGGGGCGAGGGCCACCTACAATGAGCAGTTCTTC.

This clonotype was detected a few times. The CDR3 sequence: CASSNSGVTVNTQYF. Written as DNA, the CDR3 is TGTGCCAGCAGTAATAGCGGGGTCACGGTTAATACGCAGTATTTT. The genes are TRBV28 and TRBJ2-3; 8 bases map to TRBD2. This CDR3 contains 15 residues. The V and J ends lost 5 bases and 7 bases, in that order; junction bases with no gene match: 11. Per the germline V gene, CDR1 is MDHEN and CDR2 is SYDVKM.

CDR3: CASSLTTGTQYF. CDR3 in DNA: TGTGCCAGCAGTCTAACAACAGGGACGCAGTATTTT. The chain combines TRBV6-5 with TRBJ2-3; TRBD1 is a possible D gene (6 bases). In germline, CDR1 is MNHEY, CDR2 SVGAGI. There are 12 residues in the CDR3. V lost 5 bases and J 9 bases, leaving 12 bases between the germline ends.

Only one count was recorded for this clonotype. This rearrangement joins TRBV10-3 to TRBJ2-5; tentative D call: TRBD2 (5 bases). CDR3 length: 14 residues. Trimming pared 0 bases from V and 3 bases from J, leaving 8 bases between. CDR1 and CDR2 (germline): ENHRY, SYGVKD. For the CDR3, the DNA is TGTGCCATCAGTGAGTCGTACGGGGAAGAGACCCAGTACTTC. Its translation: CAISESYGEETQYF.

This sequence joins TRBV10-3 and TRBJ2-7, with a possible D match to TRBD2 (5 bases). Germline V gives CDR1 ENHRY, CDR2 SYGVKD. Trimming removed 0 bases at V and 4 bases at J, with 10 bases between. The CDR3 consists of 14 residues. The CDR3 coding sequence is TGTGCCATCAGTGAGTCTTATGGAGGTTACGAGCAGTACTTC. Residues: CAISESYGGYEQYF.

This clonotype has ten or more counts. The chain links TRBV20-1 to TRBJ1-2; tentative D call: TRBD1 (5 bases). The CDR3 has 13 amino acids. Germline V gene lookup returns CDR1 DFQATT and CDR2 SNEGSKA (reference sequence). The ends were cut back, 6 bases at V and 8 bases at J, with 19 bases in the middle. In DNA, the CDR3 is TGCAGTGCACAGATCGTAACAGGTAGCGGCTACACCTTC. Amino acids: CSAQIVTGSGYTF.

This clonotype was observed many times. The CDR3 DNA sequence: TGCGCCAGCAGCTTGAGCCCCATGGAAGGGAACACTGAAGCTTTCTTT. It codes for CASSLSPMEGNTEAFF. V gene TRBV5-1 combines with J gene TRBJ1-1; no reliable D call. V lost 1 base and J lost 1, with 14 bases in between. This CDR3 has 16 residues. The V gene's germline CDR1 is SGHRS and CDR2 YFSETQ.

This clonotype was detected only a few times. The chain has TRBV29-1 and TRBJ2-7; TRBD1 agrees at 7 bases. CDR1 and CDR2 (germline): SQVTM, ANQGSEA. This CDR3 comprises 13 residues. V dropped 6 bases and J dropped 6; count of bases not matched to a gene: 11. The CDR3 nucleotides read TGCAGCGTCCGACAGGGACGGGCCGGCGAGCAGTACTTC. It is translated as CSVRQGRAGEQYF.

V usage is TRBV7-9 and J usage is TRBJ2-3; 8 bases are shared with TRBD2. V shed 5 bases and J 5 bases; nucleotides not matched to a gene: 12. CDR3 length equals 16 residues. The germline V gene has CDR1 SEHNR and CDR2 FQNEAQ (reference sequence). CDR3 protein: CASSPGLVGVGDTQYF. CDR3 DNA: TGTGCCAGCAGCCCGGGACTAGTGGGGGTCGGAGATACGCAGTATTTT.

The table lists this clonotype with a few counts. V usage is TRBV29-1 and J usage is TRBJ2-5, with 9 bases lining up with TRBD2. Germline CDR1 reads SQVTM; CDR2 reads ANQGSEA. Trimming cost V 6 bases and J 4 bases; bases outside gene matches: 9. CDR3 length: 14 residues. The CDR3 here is CSVYLAGVRETQYF. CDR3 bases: TGCAGCGTCTATTTAGCGGGAGTAAGAGAGACCCAGTACTTC.

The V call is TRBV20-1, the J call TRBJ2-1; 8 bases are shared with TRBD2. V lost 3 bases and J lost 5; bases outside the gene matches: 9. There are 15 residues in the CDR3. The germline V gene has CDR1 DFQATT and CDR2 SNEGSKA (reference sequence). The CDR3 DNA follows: TGCAGTGCTAGGGGGCCGACTAGCGCCGACAATGAGCAGTTCTTC. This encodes CSARGPTSADNEQFF.